Reported below is one TCR beta chain. Germline assignment: CDR1 MGHRA and CDR2 YSYEKL. With 1 base removed from V and 6 bases from J, the gap between germline ends came to 13 bases. The CDR3 covers 15 residues. Authors' methods: Nucleated cell number was recorded as an estimate derived from reference gene primer amplification. Data came from immunoSEQ multiplex PCR; TCRdb stores just in-frame clones and leaves some out. V and J calls plus clone size are reproduced from that table; the DNA served to infer D and trimming. The top ten hold roughly 8.4% of the sample, which has roughly 86,000 clones, around 80% seen once. This entry is derived from a study of blood T cell repertoires in COVID-19. Whole-study context: COVID-19 samples, acute and convalescent, were from the United States, Italy and Spain. PBMCs, B-cell-depleted T cells, or T cells were the source of the cDNA or gDNA that made up the material.

Specimen: peripheral blood. The rearrangement joins TRBV4-1 to TRBJ2-1; no definite D call. The origin of this receptor is a man aged 50 to 59 who had recovered from COVID-19. The CDR3, as DNA: TGCGCCAGCAGCCAAGCAGTACCGGGTGGCAATGAGCAGTTCTTC. Encoded protein: CASSQAVPGGNEQFF.